The clone carrying this T cell receptor beta chain has more than one count but fewer than ten. Antigen unknown. All donors were healthy Caucasians. cDNA carried unique molecular identifiers, and a universal primer site was added by template switching. TCRdb reprocessed the 5' RACE reads via MiXCR and lists one record per CDR3 protein. The sample lists 500,000 to 650,000 distinct CDR3 sequences, around 22% seen once, with more than 0.4% in the top ten. CDR3 length equals 15 residues. V was shortened by 1 base and J by 1 base, with 8 bases between the two germline ends. Germline V lookup: CDR1 SGHRS, CDR2 YFSETQ. This sample is drawn from a study of identical twins. General study findings and limits: Memory repertoires showed no such pattern, whereas abundant cord blood beta clonotypes carried fewer insertions. Excess low generation probability was seen in twin-shared out-of-frame alpha sequences.

The same sample was also studied in work on yellow fever vaccine responses in identical twins.

The chain links TRBV5-1 to TRBJ2-2; D remains unclear. The sample comprised CD4+ T cells sorted from blood. The TCR was taken from a woman between 18 and 29 years old in good health. The chain's CDR3 is CASSLQDQNTGELFF. CDR3 bases: TGCGCCAGCAGCTTGCAAGACCAGAACACCGGGGAGCTGTTTTTT.